The clone carrying this TCR beta chain was seen a single time. Participant reports of clinical history set cohort assignment. The sample comes from a study of blood T cell repertoires in COVID-19. Germline V gene lookup returns CDR1 SGHKS and CDR2 YYEKEE (reference sequence). Between the trimmed V and J ends, which lost 4 bases and 3 bases, there was a span of 16 bases. The CDR3 spans 15 residues. Clones were sequenced by immunoSEQ multiplex PCR, and TCRdb holds only the in-frame ones, with some missing. Of 300,000 to 500,000 clones detected, 70% to 90% appear once; the ten largest clones hold approximately 1%.

The chain recombines TRBV5-5 with TRBJ1-2; D is unclear. Sequenced input: PBMCs or T cells enriched from blood (not recorded which). The source of this sequence is a woman between 25 and 40 years old with acute COVID-19. CDR3 residues: CASSLPTPGYYGYTF. The CDR3 region has the DNA TGTGCCAGCAGCCTACCCACCCCGGGGTACTATGGCTACACCTTC.